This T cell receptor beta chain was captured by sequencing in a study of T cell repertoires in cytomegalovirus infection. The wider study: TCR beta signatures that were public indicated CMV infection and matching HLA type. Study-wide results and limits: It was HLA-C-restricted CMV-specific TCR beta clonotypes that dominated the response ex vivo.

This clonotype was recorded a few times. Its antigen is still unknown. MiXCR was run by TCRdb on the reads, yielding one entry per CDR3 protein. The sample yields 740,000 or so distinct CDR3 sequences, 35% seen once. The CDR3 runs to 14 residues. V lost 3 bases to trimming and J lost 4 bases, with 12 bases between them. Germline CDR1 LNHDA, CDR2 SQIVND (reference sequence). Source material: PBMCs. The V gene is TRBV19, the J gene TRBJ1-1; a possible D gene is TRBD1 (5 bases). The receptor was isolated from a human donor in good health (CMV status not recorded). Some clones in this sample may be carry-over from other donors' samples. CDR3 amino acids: CASSMRQGGTEAFF. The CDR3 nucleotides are TGTGCCAGTAGTATGCGTCAGGGAGGCACTGAAGCTTTCTTT.